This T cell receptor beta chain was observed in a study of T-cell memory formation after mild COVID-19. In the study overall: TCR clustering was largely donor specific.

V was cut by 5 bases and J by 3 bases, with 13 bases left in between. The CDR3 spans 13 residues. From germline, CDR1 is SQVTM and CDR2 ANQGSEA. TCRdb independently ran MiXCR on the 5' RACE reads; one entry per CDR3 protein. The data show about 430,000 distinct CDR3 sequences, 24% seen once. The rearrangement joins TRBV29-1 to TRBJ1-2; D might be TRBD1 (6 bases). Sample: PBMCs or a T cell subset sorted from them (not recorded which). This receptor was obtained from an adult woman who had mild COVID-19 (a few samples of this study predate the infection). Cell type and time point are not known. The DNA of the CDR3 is TGCAGCGTTTATAGGGACACCGACTATGGCTACACCTTC. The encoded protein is CSVYRDTDYGYTF.